This TCR beta chain was documented in a study of blood T cell repertoires in COVID-19. The CDR3 spans 12 residues. Trimming removed 3 bases from V and 2 bases from J, with 7 bases in between. CDR1 and CDR2 from the germline V gene are GTSNPN and SVGIG (reference sequence). As handled by the study authors: Estimation of nucleated cell counts relied on the amplification of reference gene primers. Only in-frame clones appear in the TCRdb table, and some are missing; sequencing was by immunoSEQ multiplex PCR. The V and J calls and clone size come from that table; D and trimming were worked out from the DNA. The sample consists of over 250,000 clones, about 88% of them appearing once.

The rearrangement joins TRBV30 to TRBJ1-2; D unclear. This TCR came from a man between 60 and 70 years old who had recovered from COVID-19. Sequenced sample: PBMCs or T cells enriched from blood (not recorded which). The CDR3 coding sequence is TGTGCCTGGAGACAGTGGAACTATGGCTACACCTTC. Translated: CAWRQWNYGYTF.